This TCR beta chain was recovered during a study of STAT5B mutations in CD4+ large granular lymphocyte leukemia. Study-wide points: Around 25% of private leukemic clonotypes occurred rarely in other patients' non-leukemic repertoires.

From germline, CDR1 is LGHNA and CDR2 YSLEER. The trim removed 3 bases at V and 6 bases at J, leaving 6 bases unmatched. The CDR3 covers 15 residues. With respect to this clone: Its target is not known.

Here immunoSEQ multiplex PCR was the method, and the copy in TCRdb shows in-frame clones only, minus some. The sample shows tens of thousands of clones, 80% to 90% of them seen only once. This receptor was taken from a human donor in good health. The sequenced material came from CD4+ T cells from blood buffy coats. The V gene is TRBV4-3, the J gene TRBJ1-5, with TRBD1 matching over 9 bases. This CDR3 is CASSQHRGPGQPQHF. CDR3 in DNA: TGCGCCAGCAGCCAGCACAGGGGGCCGGGTCAGCCCCAGCATTTT.